This T cell receptor beta chain was recorded in a study of T cell responses to AZD1222 COVID-19 vaccine. Study conclusions and caveats: Nearly half of spike-specific TCRs reportedly target unmutated variant regions. Baseline seropositivity occurred in only a handful of AZD1222 recipients. White British people made up most donors, females outnumbered males, and clonal diversity was possibly underestimated.

It was second doses at about 4 or about 12 weeks that were pooled. Germline V lookup: CDR1 SGHNT, CDR2 YYREEE (reference sequence). The CDR3 loop spans 15 amino acids. V lost 4 bases to trimming and J lost 8 bases; unmatched junction nucleotides: 7. As concerns this clone: Its antigen is unidentified.

Sequenced by immunoSEQ multiplex PCR; TCRdb stores in-frame clones only, minus some. The table has about 180,000 clones, 88% seen once. The TCR sequence derives from an adult who received the AZD1222 COVID-19 vaccine. The chain uses TRBV5-4 and TRBJ1-5, with 12 bases identical to TRBD1. The sequenced sample was peripheral blood, obtained 28 days after the second AZD1222 dose. The CDR3 protein is CASSDGTGGSEPQHF. DNA for the CDR3: TGTGCCAGCAGCGACGGGACAGGGGGCTCGGAGCCCCAGCATTTT.